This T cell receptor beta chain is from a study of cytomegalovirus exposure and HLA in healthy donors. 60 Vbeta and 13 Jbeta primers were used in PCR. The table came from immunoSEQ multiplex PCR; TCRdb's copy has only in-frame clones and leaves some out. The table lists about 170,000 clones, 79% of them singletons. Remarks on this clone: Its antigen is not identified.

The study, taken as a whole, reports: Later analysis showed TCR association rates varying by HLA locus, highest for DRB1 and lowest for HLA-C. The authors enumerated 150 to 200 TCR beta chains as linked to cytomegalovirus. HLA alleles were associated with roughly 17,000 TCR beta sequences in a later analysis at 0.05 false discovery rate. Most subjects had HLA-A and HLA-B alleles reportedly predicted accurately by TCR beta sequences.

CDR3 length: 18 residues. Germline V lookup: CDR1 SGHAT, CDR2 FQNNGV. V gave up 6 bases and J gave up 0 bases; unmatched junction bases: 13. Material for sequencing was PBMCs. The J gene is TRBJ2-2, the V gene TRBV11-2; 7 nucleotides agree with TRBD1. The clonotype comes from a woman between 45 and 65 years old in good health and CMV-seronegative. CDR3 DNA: TGTGCCAGCAGGAGCTATCGGGACAGCCTCGCGAACACCGGGGAGCTGTTTTTT. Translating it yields CASRSYRDSLANTGELFF.